The 11 T cell receptor beta chains below come from one sample, sequenced in a study of beta chain features in type 1 diabetes. Sequenced material consisted of expressed TCRB transcripts (all of the isolated RNA was reverse transcribed). Using immunoSEQ multiplex PCR, the repertoire was profiled, and TCRdb retains in-frame clones only, with some absent. The sample includes approximately 150,000 clones, under 11% seen only once; the top ten take roughly 1.4%. Sequencing input: naive CD4+ T cells from blood. The receptors shown here come from a man between 18 and 35 years old in good health.

The chain joins TRBV5-6 to TRBJ1-5; D gene ambiguous. CDR3 size: 15 residues. Trimming removed 1 base from V and 3 bases from J, with 11 bases in between. CDR1 and CDR2 from the germline V gene are SGHDT and YYEEEE. CDR3 region: CASSLNSRVNQPQHF. The CDR3 coding sequence is TGTGCCAGCAGCTTGAATTCACGGGTCAATCAGCCCCAGCATTTT.

This chain links TRBV5-1 with TRBJ2-1, with TRBD1 matching 11 bases. The trim removed 3 bases at V and 5 bases at J, leaving 4 bases unmatched. The germline V gene encodes CDR1 SGHRS and CDR2 YFSETQ. The length of the CDR3 is 15 residues. The CDR3 DNA reads TGCGCCAGCAGCTACCGGGACAGGGGGAACAATGAGCAGTTCTTC. Translating gives CASSYRDRGNNEQFF.

V usage is TRBV14 and J usage is TRBJ2-3; D is undetermined. The germline V gene encodes CDR1 SGHDN and CDR2 FVKESK. Trimming took off 2 bases at V and 9 bases at J, with 9 bases between the two ends. The length of the CDR3 is 12 residues. The CDR3 here is CASSQQVPTQYF. As DNA, the CDR3 is TGTGCCAGCAGCCAACAGGTCCCGACGCAGTATTTT.

This clone was seen a handful of times. The chain recombines TRBV4-1 with TRBJ1-4, with no clear D. Germline V gene lookup returns CDR1 MGHRA and CDR2 YSYEKL. CDR3 length: 16 amino acids. V gave up 4 bases and J gave up 0 bases, with 12 bases separating them. The CDR3 protein is CASSRFSGATNEKLFF. The CDR3 coding sequence is TGCGCCAGCAGCCGATTTTCGGGAGCAACTAATGAAAAACTGTTTTTT.

The V and J genes are TRBV5-4 and TRBJ2-7; weak D call: TRBD1 (5 bases). Germline CDR1 reads SGHNT; CDR2 reads YYREEE (reference sequence). CDR3 length: 14 amino acids. V was trimmed by 5 bases and J by 11 bases, leaving 23 bases between them. The CDR3 loop is CASREFQGGPPEYF. In DNA, the CDR3 is TGTGCCAGCAGGGAGTTCCAGGGTGGGCCTCCTGAGTACTTC. Combining the CDR3 with reference TRBV5-4 and TRBJ2-7 gives the whole variable domain ETGVTQSPTHLIKTRGQQVTLRCSSQSGHNTVSWYQQALGQGPQFIFQYYREEENGRGNFPPRFSGLQFPNYSSELNVNALELDDSALYLCASREFQGGPPEYFGPGTRLTVT.

This clone came up many times. V gene TRBV5-1 combines with J gene TRBJ2-6; the match to TRBD2 covers 8 bases. Germline V lookup: CDR1 SGHRS, CDR2 YFSETQ. CDR3 length: 18 residues. Trimming at V came to 4 bases and at J to 2 bases, leaving 11 bases not matched to a gene. The CDR3 here is CASSAQRGRRTGANVLTF. The CDR3 coding sequence is TGCGCCAGCAGCGCTCAGCGGGGGCGTCGGACTGGGGCCAACGTCCTGACTTTC. Full variable domain (remainder filled in from reference TRBV5-1 and TRBJ2-6): KAGVTQTPRYLIKTRGQQVTLSCSPISGHRSVSWYQQTPGQGLQFLFEYFSETQRNKGNFPGRFSGRQFSNSRSEMNVSTLELGDSALYLCASSAQRGRRTGANVLTFGAGSRLTVL.

The chain couples TRBV4-1 to TRBJ1-6, with D tentatively TRBD1 (6 bases). The CDR3 is made up of 15 amino acids. The germline V and J ends were trimmed by 5 bases and 9 bases, with 17 bases remaining between them. Germline CDR1 MGHRA, CDR2 YSYEKL. The CDR3 coding sequence is TGCGCCAGCAGCTCCCCTGACAGGTTTCTTTCACCCCTCCACTTT. This gives the protein CASSSPDRFLSPLHF.

The chain has TRBV10-3 and TRBJ2-3; 9 bases line up with TRBD1. The CDR3 consists of 14 residues. Germline assignment: CDR1 ENHRY and CDR2 SYGVKD. V dropped 2 bases and J dropped 4; count of bases not matched to a gene: 1. The CDR3 region has the DNA TGTGCCATCAGTGAGACAGGGGGCGCAGATACGCAGTATTTT. Translated: CAISETGGADTQYF.

This clone has a handful of counts. The rearrangement joins TRBV28 to TRBJ2-2; 8 bases map to TRBD1. This CDR3 is built from 18 residues. Germline V gene sequence: CDR1 MDHEN, CDR2 SYDVKM. Losses at the gene ends were 6 bases for V and 4 bases for J; bases not matched to a gene: 16. The CDR3 region is CASSPGQGIFGSTGELFF. DNA for the CDR3: TGTGCCAGCAGCCCAGGACAGGGTATATTCGGGAGCACCGGGGAGCTGTTTTTT.

The V gene is TRBV4-3, the J gene TRBJ1-5; D is undetermined. This CDR3 comprises 13 residues. Germline values: CDR1 LGHNA, CDR2 YSLEER. With 6 bases removed from V and 4 bases from J, the gap between germline ends came to 10 bases. The CDR3 sequence is CASSFAGNQPQHF. The CDR3 coding sequence is TGCGCCAGCAGTTTCGCCGGGAATCAGCCCCAGCATTTT.

This clone was observed a few times. The chain has TRBV6-1 and TRBJ2-7; TRBD2 might be the D (6 bases). Germline V gives CDR1 MNHNS, CDR2 SASEGT. Trimming pared 9 bases from V and 2 bases from J, leaving 14 bases between. The length of the CDR3 is 13 residues. Here the CDR3 DNA reads TGTGCCAGTAGGCTGGAGGGACCCTACGAGCAGTACTTC. It yields the protein CASRLEGPYEQYF.